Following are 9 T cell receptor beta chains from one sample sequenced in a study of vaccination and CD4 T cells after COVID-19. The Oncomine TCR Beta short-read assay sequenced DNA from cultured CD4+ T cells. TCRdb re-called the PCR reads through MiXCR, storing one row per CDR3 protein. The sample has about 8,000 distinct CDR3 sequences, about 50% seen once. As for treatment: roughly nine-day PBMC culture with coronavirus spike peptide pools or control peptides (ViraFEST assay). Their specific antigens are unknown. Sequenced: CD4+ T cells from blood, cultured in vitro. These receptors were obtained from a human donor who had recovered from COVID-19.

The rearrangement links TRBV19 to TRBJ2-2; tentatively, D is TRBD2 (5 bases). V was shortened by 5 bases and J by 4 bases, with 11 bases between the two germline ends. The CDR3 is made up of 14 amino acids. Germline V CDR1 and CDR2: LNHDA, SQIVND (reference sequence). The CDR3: CASSGSLATGELFF. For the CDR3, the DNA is TGTGCCAGTAGTGGGAGTCTGGCCACCGGGGAGCTGTTTTTT.

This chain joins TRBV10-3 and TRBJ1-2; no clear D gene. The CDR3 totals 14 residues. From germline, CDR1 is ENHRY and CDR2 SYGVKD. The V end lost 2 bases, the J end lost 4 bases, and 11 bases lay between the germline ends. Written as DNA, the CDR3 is TGTGCCATCAGTGAGGTTCGGGGATCCTATGGCTACACCTTC. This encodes CAISEVRGSYGYTF.

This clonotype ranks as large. The CDR3 coding sequence is TGCAGCGTGGGTACAGGGGGCGGTGAGAAGTCACCCCTCCACTTT. This gives the protein CSVGTGGGEKSPLHF. The J gene is TRBJ1-6, the V gene TRBV29-1; 9 bases agree with TRBD1. J lost 10 bases, V lost 6 bases, and 13 bases had no gene match. CDR3 length equals 15 residues. CDR1 is SQVTM and CDR2 is ANQGSEA in the germline V gene.

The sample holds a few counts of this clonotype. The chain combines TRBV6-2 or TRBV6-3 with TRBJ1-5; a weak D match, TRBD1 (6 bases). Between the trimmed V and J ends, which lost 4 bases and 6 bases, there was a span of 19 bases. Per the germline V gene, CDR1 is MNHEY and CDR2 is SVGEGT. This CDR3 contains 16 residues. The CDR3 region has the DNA TGTGCCAGCAGTTCCCTAAGGGGGAGGGAGGGTCAGCCCCAGCATTTT. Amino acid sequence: CASSSLRGREGQPQHF.

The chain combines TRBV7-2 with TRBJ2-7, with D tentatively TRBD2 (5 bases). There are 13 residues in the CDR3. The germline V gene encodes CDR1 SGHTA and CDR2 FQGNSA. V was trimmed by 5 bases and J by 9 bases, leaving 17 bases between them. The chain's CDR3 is CASSGEQPRVQYF. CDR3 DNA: TGTGCCAGCAGCGGGGAGCAGCCAAGAGTGCAGTACTTC.

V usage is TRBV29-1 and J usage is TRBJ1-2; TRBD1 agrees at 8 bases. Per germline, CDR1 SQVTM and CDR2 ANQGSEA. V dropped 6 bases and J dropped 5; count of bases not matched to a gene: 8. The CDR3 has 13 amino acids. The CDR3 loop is CSVATGALYGYTF. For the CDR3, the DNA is TGCAGCGTAGCGACAGGGGCGTTGTATGGCTACACCTTC.

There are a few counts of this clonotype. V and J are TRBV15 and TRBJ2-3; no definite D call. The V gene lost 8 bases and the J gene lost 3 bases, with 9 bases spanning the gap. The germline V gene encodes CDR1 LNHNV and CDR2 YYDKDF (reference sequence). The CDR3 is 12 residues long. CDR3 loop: CATAALTDTQYF. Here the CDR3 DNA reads TGTGCCACCGCGGCTTTAACAGATACGCAGTATTTT. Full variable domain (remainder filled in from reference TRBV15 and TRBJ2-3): DAMVIQNPRYQVTQFGKPVTLSCSQTLNHNVMYWYQQKSSQAPKLLFHYYDKDFNNEADTPDNFQSRRPNTSFCFLDIRSPGLGDTAMYLCATAALTDTQYFGPGTRLTVL.

Here the CDR3 reads CASSLTGENQPQHF. In DNA form, the CDR3 reads TGCGCCAGCAGCTTGACGGGGGAAAATCAGCCCCAGCATTTT. The chain couples TRBV5-1 to TRBJ1-5; maybe TRBD1 (5 bases). Germline lookup yields CDR1 SGHRS and CDR2 YFSETQ. Trimming left V 1 base short and J 4 bases short, with 9 bases between. CDR3 size: 14 residues.

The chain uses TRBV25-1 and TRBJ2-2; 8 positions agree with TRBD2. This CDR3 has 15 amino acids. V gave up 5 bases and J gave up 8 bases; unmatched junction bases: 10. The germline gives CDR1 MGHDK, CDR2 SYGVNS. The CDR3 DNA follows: TGTGCCAGCAGTCCGCCGGGACTAGGCGGGGGGGAGCTGTTTTTT. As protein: CASSPPGLGGGELFF.